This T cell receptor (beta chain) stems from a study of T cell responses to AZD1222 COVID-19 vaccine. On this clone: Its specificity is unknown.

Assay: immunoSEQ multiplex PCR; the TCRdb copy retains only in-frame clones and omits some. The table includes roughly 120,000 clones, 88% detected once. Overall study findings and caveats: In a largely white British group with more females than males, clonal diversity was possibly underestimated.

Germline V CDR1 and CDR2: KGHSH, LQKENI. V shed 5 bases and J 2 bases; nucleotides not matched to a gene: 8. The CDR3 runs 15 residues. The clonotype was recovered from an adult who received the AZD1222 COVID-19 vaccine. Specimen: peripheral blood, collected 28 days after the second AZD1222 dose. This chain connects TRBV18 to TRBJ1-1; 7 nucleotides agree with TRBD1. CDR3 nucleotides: TGTGCCAGCTCAACAACAGGGGCGGGTAACACTGAAGCTTTCTTT. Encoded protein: CASSTTGAGNTEAFF.